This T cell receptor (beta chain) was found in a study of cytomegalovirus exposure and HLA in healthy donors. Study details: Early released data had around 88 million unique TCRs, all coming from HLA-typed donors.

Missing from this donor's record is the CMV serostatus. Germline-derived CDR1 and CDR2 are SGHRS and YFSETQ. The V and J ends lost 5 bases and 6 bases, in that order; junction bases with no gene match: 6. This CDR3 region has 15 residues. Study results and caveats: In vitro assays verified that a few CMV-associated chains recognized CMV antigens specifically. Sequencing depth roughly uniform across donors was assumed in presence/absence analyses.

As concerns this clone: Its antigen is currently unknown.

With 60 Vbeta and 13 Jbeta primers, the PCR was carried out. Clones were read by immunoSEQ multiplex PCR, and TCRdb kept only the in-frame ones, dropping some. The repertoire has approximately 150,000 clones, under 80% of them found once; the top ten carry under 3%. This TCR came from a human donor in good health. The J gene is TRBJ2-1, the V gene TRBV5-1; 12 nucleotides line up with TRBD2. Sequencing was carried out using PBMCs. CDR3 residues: CASRKPGLAGNEQFF. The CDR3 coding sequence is TGCGCCAGCAGAAAGCCGGGACTAGCGGGCAATGAGCAGTTCTTC.